One and the same sample provided the 11 T cell receptor beta chains below, sequenced in a study of cytomegalovirus exposure and HLA in healthy donors. PCR primers comprised 60 Vbeta and 13 Jbeta primers. TCRdb keeps only in-frame clones here, not all; method: immunoSEQ multiplex PCR. This repertoire shows more than 110,000 clones, about 80% found once; its top ten account for 2% to 2.5%. Sequencing was performed on PBMCs. The receptor set was obtained from a man under 40 in good health and CMV-seronegative.

V is TRBV4-2 and J is TRBJ1-1; D perhaps matches TRBD1 (6 bases). Germline V lookup: CDR1 LGHNA, CDR2 YNFKEQ. Trimming left V 4 bases short and J 1 base short, with 10 bases between. CDR3 length equals 14 residues. The CDR3 protein is CASSLTGTNTEAFF. The CDR3 nucleotides are TGTGCCAGCAGCCTAACAGGGACGAACACTGAAGCTTTCTTT.

This clone was found once. The genes are TRBV28 and TRBJ1-2; D is unclear. Germline loops: CDR1 MDHEN, CDR2 SYDVKM. The V end was cut by 3 bases, the J end by 1 base, with 9 bases between. The CDR3 is 14 residues long. In DNA, the CDR3 is TGTGCCAGCAGTTTCGTCGTCCGTAACTATGGCTACACCTTC. Its protein is CASSFVVRNYGYTF.

V is TRBV6-5 and J is TRBJ2-7; 9 bases agree with TRBD2. This CDR3 is built from 15 residues. V was clipped by 7 bases and J by 3 bases; unmatched bases: 10. Germline V gene sequence: CDR1 MNHEY, CDR2 SVGAGI. CDR3 in DNA: TGTGCCAGCAACCCAAGGACTAGCGCCTACTACGAGCAGTACTTC. Its protein product is CASNPRTSAYYEQYF.

The chain is built from TRBV28 and TRBJ2-1; TRBD2 aligns across 9 bases. Trimming removed 3 bases from V and 6 bases from J; junction bases left unmatched: 6. The CDR3 runs 15 residues. Looked up from germline, CDR1 is MDHEN and CDR2 is SYDVKM. The CDR3 coding sequence is TGTGCCAGCAGTTTGAGCGGGGGGCAACCCAATGAGCAGTTCTTC. This sequence encodes CASSLSGGQPNEQFF.

This clone appeared a single time. The CDR3 loop reads CASSAGVRLGQPQHF. The CDR3 bases are TGTGCCAGCAGCGCAGGGGTACGTCTCGGGCAGCCCCAGCATTTT. This sequence joins TRBV7-9 and TRBJ1-5, with a possible D match to TRBD1 (6 bases). The germline V gene has CDR1 SEHNR and CDR2 FQNEAQ (reference sequence). V lost 5 bases and J lost 7, with 18 bases in between. The CDR3 is made up of 15 amino acids.

The chain employs TRBV5-1 and TRBJ1-6, with D perhaps matching TRBD1 (5 bases). Looked up from germline, CDR1 is SGHRS and CDR2 is YFSETQ. Trimming cost V 4 bases and J 6 bases, with 11 bases left between them. The CDR3 spans 14 residues. CDR3 region: CASSLSGVNSPLHF. The CDR3 coding sequence is TGCGCCAGCAGCCTTTCGGGGGTTAATTCACCCCTCCACTTT.

The rearrangement links TRBV2 to TRBJ1-1; D remains ambiguous. The germline CDR1 and CDR2 sequences are SNHLY and FYNNEI. Trimming pared 0 bases from V and 2 bases from J, leaving 16 bases between. The CDR3 runs to 17 residues. CDR3 DNA: TGTGCCAGCAGTGAAGCGCTTCGGCGGGCGGGAAACACTGAAGCTTTCTTT. Its translation: CASSEALRRAGNTEAFF.

The chain couples TRBV6-5 to TRBJ1-2; the D is unclear. Deletions cut 6 bases from V and 4 bases from J, with 15 bases between. This CDR3 is built from 14 residues. In germline, CDR1 is MNHEY, CDR2 SVGAGI. CDR3 protein: CASSASGGPYGYTF. The CDR3 region has the DNA TGTGCCAGCAGCGCATCGGGAGGGCCCTATGGCTACACCTTC.

V usage is TRBV5-1 and J usage is TRBJ2-1; possibly TRBD2 for D (5 bases). V lost 5 bases to trimming and J lost 1 base, with 19 bases between them. CDR3 size: 17 residues. CDR1 is SGHRS and CDR2 is YFSETQ in the germline V gene. CDR3 nucleotides: TGCGCCAGCAGTCTCCCGAGCGGTAGTGGTTCCTACAATGAGCAGTTCTTC. Protein product: CASSLPSGSGSYNEQFF.

The chain is built from TRBV19 and TRBJ1-5, with a tentative D call TRBD1 (6 bases). With 2 bases removed from V and 5 bases from J, the gap between germline ends came to 13 bases. Germline V lookup: CDR1 LNHDA, CDR2 SQIVND (reference sequence). The CDR3 has 15 amino acids. Here the CDR3 DNA reads TGTGCCAGTAGTATATTGGACAGCCCTTATCAGCCCCAGCATTTT. Translation gives CASSILDSPYQPQHF.

This clone has a handful of counts. V usage is TRBV4-1 and J usage is TRBJ1-2, with TRBD1 matching 7 bases. From germline, CDR1 is MGHRA and CDR2 YSYEKL. The CDR3 has 13 residues. J was trimmed by 1 base and V by 8 bases; bases with no gene match: 4. CDR3 in amino acids: CASRGQSNYGYTF. CDR3 sequence (DNA): TGCGCCAGCCGGGGACAGAGTAACTATGGCTACACCTTC.